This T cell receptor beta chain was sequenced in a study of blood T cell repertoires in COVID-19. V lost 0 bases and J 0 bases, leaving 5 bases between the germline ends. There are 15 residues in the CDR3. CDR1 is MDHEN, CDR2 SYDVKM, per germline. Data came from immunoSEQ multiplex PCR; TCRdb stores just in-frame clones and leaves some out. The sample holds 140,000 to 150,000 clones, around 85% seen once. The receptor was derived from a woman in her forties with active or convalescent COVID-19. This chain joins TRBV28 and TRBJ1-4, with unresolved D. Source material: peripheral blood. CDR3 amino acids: CASSLWGATNEKLFF. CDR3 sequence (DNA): TGTGCCAGCAGTTTATGGGGCGCAACTAATGAAAAACTGTTTTTT.